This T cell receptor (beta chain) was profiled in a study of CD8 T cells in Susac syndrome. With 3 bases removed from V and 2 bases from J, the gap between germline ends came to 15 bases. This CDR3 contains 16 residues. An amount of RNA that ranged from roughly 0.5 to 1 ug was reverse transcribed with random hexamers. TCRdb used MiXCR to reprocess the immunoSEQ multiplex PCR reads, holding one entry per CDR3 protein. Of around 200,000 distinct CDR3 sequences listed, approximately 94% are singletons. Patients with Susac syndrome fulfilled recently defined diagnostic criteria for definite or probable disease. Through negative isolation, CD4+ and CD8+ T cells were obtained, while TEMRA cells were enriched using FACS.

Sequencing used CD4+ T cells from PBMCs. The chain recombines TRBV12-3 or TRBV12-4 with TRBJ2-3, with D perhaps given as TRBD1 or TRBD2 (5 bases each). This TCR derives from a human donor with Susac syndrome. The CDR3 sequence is CASSFGVGPLTDTQYF. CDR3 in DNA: TGTGCCAGCAGTTTCGGAGTGGGACCCCTCACAGATACGCAGTATTTT.